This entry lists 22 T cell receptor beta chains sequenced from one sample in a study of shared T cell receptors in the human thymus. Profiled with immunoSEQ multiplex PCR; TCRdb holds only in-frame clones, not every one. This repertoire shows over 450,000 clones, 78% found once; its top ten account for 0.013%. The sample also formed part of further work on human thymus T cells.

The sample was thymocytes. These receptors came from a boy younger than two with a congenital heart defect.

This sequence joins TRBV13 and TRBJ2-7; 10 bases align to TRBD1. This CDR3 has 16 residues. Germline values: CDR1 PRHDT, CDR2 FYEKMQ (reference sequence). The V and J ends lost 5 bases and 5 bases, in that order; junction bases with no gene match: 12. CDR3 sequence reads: CASSDKDRGRVHEQYF. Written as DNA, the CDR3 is TGTGCCAGCAGCGATAAAGACAGGGGGCGCGTCCACGAGCAGTACTTC.

CDR3 region: CASSALGTSGNEQFF. In DNA, the CDR3 is TGTGCCAGCAGCGCTCTCGGGACTAGCGGCAATGAGCAGTTCTTC. The chain recombines TRBV9 with TRBJ2-1; 11 bases are shared with TRBD2. The CDR3 loop spans 15 amino acids. CDR1 is SGDLS, CDR2 YYNGEE, per germline. V lost 3 bases to trimming and J lost 6 bases; unmatched junction nucleotides: 5. Full variable domain (rest looked up from reference TRBV9 and TRBJ2-1): DSGVTQTPKHLITATGQRVTLRCSPRSGDLSVYWYQQSLDQGLQFLIQYYNGEERAKGNILERFSAQQFPDLHSELNLSSLELGDSALYFCASSALGTSGNEQFFGPGTRLTVL.

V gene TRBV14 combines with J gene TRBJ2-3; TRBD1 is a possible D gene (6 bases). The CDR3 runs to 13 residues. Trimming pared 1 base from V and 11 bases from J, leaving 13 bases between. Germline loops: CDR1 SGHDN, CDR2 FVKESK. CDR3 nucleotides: TGTGCCAGCAGCCAAGGACAGGTTGATGTGCAGTATTTT. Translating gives CASSQGQVDVQYF.

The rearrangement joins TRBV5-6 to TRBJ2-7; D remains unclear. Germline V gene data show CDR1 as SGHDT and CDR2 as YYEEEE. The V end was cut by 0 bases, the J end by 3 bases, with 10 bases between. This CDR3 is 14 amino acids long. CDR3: CASSLATRHYEQYF. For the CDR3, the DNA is TGTGCCAGCAGCTTGGCGACACGACACTACGAGCAGTACTTC.

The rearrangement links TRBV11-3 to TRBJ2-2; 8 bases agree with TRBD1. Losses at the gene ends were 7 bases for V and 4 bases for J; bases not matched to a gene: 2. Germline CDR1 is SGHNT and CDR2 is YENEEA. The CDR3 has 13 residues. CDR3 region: CASKTGATGELFF. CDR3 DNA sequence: TGTGCCAGCAAGACAGGGGCCACCGGGGAGCTGTTTTTT. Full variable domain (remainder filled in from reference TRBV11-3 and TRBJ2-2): EAGVVQSPRYKIIEKKQPVAFWCNPISGHNTLYWYLQNLGQGPELLIRYENEEAVDDSQLPKDRFSAERLKGVDSTLKIQPAELGDSAVYLCASKTGATGELFFGEGSRLTVL.

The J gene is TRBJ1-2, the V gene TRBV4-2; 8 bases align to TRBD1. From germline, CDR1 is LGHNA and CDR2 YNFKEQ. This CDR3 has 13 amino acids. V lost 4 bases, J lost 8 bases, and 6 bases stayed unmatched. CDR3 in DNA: TGTGCCAGCAGCCGCGACAGGGGTAACGGCTACACCTTC. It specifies CASSRDRGNGYTF.

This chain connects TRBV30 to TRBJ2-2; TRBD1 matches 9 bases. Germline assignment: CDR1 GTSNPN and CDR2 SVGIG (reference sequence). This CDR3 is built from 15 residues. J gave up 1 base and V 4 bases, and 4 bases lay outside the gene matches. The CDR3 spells CAWNWGQGNTGELFF. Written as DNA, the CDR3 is TGTGCCTGGAACTGGGGACAGGGGAACACCGGGGAGCTGTTTTTT.

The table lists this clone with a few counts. In nucleotides, the CDR3 is TGCGCCAGCACTCTGGACAGGACAGGAGGGGGCTATGGCTACACCTTC. This encodes CASTLDRTGGGYGYTF. V usage is TRBV5-1 and J usage is TRBJ1-2; 7 nucleotides agree with TRBD1. CDR1 and CDR2 from the germline V gene are SGHRS and YFSETQ. J gave up 4 bases and V 6 bases, and 15 bases lay outside the gene matches. There are 16 residues in the CDR3.

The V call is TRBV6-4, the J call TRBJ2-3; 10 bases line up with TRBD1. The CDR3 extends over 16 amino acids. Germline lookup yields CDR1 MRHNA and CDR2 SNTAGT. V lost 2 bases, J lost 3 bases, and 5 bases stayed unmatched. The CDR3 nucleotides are TGTGCCAGCAGTGACGCTCCGGGACAGGGGACAGATACGCAGTATTTT. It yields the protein CASSDAPGQGTDTQYF.

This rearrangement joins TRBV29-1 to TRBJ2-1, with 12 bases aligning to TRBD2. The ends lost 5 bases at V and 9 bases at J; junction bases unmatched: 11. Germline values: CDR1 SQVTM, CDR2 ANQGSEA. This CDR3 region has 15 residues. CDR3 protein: CSVQTSGSPYGEQFF. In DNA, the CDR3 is TGCAGCGTTCAGACTAGCGGGAGCCCTTACGGTGAGCAGTTCTTC.

For the CDR3, the DNA is TGTGCCAGCAGCTTAGCGTACGGGAAGGTGACCAAAAACATTCAGTACTTC. Encoded protein: CASSLAYGKVTKNIQYF. The chain has TRBV7-2 and TRBJ2-4, with D perhaps matching TRBD2 (5 bases). The CDR3 length is 17 residues. Germline V CDR1 and CDR2: SGHTA, FQGNSA. Trimming cost V 0 bases and J 2 bases, with 14 bases left between them.

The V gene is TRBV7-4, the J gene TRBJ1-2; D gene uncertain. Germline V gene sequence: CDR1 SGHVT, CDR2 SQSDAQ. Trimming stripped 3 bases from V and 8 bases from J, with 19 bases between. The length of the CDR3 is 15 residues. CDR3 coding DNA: TGTGCCAGCAGCTTTAGCCAACGGCTTCTGACGGGCTACACCTTC. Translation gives CASSFSQRLLTGYTF.

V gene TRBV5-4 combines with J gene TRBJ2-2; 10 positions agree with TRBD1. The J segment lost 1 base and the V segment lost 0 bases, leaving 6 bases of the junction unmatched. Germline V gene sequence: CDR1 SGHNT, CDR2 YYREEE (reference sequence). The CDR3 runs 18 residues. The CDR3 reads CASSLGTDRGLNTGELFF. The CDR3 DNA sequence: TGTGCCAGCAGCTTGGGGACCGACAGGGGGCTGAACACCGGGGAGCTGTTTTTT.

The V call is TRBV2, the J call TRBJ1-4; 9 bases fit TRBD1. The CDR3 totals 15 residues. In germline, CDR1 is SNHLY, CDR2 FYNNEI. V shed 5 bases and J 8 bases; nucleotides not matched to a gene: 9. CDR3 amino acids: CASSSRQGEHEKLFF. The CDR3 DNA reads TGTGCCAGCAGTAGTAGACAGGGGGAACACGAAAAACTGTTTTTT.

CDR3 sequence reads: CASSLDRDSYEQYF. The CDR3 coding sequence is TGTGCCAGCAGCTTAGATCGAGACTCCTACGAGCAGTACTTC. V and J are TRBV11-3 and TRBJ2-7, with D unclear. V gave up 0 bases and J gave up 0 bases, with 6 bases separating them. CDR3 length: 14 amino acids. The germline CDR1 and CDR2 sequences are SGHNT and YENEEA. Combining the CDR3 with reference TRBV11-3 and TRBJ2-7 gives the whole variable domain EAGVVQSPRYKIIEKKQPVAFWCNPISGHNTLYWYLQNLGQGPELLIRYENEEAVDDSQLPKDRFSAERLKGVDSTLKIQPAELGDSAVYLCASSLDRDSYEQYFGPGTRLTVT.

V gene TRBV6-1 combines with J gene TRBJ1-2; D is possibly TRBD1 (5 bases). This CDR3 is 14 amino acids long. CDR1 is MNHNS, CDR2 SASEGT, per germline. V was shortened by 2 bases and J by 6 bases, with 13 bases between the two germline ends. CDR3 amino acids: CASSELRGLDGYTF. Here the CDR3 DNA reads TGTGCCAGCAGTGAACTTCGGGGGTTGGATGGCTACACCTTC.

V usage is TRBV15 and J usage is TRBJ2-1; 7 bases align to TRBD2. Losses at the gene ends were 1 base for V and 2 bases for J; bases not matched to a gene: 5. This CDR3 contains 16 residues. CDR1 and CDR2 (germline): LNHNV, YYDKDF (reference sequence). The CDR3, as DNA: TGTGCCACCAGCAGAGTTGACGGGAGGCCCTACAATGAGCAGTTCTTC. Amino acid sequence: CATSRVDGRPYNEQFF.

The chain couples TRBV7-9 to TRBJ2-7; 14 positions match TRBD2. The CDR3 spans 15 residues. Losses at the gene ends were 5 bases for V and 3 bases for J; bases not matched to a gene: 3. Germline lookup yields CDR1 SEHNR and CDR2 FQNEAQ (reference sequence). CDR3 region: CASSIGTSGSYEQYF. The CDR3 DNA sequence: TGTGCCAGCAGCATCGGGACTAGCGGGAGCTACGAGCAGTACTTC.

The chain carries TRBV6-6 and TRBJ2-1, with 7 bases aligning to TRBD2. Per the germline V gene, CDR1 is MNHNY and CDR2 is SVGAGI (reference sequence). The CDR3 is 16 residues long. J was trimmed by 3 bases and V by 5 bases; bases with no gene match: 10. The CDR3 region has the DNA TGTGCCAGCAGTGGCCGGGACTACTTCCTCTACAATGAGCAGTTCTTC. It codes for CASSGRDYFLYNEQFF.

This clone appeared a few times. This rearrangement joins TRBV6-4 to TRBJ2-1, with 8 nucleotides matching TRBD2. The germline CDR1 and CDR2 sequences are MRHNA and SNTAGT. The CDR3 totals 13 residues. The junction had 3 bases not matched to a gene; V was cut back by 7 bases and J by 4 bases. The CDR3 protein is CASTSGFYNEQFF. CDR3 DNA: TGTGCCAGCACTAGCGGGTTTTACAATGAGCAGTTCTTC.

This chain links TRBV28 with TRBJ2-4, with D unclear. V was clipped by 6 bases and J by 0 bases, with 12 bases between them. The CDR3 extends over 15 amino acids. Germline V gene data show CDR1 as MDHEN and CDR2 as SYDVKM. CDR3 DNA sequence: TGTGCCAGCAGGGGCCGAACACTAGCCAAAAACATTCAGTACTTC. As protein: CASRGRTLAKNIQYF.

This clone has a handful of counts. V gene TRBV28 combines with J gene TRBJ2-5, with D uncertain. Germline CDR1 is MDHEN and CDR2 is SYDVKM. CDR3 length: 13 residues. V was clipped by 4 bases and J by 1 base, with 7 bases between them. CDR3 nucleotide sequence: TGTGCCAGCAGTTGCGACTCCCAAGAGACCCAGTACTTC. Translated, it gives CASSCDSQETQYF. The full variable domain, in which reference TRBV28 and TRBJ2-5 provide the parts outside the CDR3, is DVKVTQSSRYLVKRTGEKVFLECVQDMDHENMFWYRQDPGLGLRLIYFSYDVKMKEKGDIPEGYSVSREKKERFSLILESASTNQTSMYLCASSCDSQETQYFGPGTRLLVL.